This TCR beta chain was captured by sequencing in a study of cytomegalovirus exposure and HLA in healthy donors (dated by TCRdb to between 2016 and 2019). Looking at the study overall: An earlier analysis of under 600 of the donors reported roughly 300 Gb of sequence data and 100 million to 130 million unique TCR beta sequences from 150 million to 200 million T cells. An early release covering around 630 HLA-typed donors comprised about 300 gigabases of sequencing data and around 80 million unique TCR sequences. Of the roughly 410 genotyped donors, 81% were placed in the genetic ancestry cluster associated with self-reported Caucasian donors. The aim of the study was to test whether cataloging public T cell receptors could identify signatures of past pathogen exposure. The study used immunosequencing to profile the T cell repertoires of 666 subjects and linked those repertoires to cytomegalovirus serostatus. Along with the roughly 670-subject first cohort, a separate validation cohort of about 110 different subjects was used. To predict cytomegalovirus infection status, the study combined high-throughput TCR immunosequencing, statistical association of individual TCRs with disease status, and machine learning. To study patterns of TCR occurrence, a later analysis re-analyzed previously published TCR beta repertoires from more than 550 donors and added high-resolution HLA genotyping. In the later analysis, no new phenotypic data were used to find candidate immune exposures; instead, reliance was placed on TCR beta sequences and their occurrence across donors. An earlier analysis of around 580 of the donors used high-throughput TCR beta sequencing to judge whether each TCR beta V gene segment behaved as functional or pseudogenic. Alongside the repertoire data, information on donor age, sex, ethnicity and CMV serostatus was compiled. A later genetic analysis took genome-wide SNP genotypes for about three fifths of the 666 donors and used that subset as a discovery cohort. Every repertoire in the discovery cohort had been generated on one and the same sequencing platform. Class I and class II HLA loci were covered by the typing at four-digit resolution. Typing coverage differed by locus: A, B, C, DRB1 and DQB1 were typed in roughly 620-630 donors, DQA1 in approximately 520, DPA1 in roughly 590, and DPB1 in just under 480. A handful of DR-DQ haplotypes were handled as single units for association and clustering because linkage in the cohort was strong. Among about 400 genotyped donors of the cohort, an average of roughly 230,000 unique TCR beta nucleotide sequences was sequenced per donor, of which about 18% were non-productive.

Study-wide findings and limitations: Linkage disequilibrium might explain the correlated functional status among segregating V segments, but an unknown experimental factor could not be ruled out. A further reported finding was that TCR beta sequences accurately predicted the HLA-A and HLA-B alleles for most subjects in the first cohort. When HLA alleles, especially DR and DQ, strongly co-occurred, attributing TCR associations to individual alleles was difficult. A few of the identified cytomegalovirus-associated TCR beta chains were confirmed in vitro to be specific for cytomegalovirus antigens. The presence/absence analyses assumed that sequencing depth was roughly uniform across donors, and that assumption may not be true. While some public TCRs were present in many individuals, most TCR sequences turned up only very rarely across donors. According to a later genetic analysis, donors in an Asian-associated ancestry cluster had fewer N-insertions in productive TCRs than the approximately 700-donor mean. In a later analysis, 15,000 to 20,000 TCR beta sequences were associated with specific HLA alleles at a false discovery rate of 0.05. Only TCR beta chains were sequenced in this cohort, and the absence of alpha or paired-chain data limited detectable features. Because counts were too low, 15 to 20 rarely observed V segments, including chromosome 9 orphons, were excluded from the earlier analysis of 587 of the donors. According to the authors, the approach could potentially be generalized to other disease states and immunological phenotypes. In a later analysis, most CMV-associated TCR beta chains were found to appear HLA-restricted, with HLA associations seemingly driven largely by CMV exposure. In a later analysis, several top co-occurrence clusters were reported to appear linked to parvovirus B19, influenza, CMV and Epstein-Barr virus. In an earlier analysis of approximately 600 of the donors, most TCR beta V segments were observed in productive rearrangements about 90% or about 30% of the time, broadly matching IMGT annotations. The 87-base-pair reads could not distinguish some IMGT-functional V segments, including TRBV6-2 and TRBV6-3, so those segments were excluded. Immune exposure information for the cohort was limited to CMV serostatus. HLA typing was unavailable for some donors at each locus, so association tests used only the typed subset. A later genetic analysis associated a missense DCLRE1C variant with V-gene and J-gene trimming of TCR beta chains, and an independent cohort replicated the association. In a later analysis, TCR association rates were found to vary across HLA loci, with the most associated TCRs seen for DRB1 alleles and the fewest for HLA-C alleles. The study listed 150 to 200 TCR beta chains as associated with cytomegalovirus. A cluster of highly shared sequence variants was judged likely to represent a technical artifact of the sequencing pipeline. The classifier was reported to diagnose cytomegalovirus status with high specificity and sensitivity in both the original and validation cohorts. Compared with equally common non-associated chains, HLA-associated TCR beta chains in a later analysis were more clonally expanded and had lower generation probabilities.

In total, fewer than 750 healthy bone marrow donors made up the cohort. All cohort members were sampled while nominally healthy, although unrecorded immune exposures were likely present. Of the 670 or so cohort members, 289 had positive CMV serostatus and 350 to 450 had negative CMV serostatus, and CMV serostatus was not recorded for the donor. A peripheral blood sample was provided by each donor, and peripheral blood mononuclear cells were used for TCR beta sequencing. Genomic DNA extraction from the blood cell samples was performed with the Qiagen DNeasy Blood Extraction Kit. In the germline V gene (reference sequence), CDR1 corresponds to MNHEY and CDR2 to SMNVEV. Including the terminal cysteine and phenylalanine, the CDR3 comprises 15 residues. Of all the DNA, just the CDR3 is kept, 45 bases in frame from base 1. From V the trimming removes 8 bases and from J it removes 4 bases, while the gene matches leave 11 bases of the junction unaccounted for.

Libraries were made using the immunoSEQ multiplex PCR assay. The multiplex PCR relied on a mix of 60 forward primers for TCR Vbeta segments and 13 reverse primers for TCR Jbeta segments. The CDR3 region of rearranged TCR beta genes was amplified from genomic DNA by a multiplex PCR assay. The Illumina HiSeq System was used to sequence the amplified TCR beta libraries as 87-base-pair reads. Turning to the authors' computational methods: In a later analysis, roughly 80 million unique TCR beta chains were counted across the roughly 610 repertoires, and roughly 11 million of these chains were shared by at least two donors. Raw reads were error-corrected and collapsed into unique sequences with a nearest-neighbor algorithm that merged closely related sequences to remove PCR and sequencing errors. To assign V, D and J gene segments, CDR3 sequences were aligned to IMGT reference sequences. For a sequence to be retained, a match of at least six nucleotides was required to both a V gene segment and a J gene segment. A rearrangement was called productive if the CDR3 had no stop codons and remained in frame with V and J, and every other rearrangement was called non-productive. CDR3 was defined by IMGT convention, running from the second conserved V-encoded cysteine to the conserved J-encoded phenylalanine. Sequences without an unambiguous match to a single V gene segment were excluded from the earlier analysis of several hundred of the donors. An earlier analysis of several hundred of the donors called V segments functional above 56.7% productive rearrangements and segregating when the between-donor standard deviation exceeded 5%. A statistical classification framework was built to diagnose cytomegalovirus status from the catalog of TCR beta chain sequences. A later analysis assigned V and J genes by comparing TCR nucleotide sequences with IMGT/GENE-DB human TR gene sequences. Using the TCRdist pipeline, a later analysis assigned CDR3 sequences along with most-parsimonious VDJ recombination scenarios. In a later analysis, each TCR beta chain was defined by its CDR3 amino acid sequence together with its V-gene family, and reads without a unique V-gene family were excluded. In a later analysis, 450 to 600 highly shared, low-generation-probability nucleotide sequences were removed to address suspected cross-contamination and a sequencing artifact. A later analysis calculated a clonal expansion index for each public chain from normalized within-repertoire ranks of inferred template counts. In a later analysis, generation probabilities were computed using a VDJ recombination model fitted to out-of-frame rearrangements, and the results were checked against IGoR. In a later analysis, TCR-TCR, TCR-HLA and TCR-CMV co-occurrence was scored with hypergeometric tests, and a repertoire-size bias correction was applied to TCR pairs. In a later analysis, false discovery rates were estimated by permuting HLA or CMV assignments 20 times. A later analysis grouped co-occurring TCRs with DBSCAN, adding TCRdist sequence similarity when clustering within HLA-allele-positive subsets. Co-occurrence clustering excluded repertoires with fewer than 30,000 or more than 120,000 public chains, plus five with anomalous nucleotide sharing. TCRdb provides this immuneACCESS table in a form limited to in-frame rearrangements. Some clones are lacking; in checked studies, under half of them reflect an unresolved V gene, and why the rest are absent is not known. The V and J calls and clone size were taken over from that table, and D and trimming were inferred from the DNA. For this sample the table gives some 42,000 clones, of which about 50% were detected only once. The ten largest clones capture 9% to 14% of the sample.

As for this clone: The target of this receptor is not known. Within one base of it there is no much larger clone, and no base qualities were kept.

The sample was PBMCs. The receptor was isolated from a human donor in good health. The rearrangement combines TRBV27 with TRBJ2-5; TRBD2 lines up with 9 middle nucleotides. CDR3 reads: CASASAGTSLETQYF. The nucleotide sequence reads TGTGCCAGCGCGAGCGCAGGGACTAGCTTAGAGACCCAGTACTTC.